This T cell receptor (beta chain) comes out of a study of blood T cell repertoires in COVID-19. As for the study in general: Samples representing acute and convalescent COVID-19 were sourced from the United States, Italy and Spain. Sources were T cells, B-cell-depleted T cells, or PBMCs; the material itself was cDNA or gDNA.

Authors' data handling: Reference gene primer amplification gave estimated nucleated cell counts. The repertoire was sequenced with immunoSEQ multiplex PCR; TCRdb's copy has only in-frame clones and lacks some. The DNA gave D and trimming, while V, J and clone size come from that table. This repertoire shows around 70,000 clones, 80% to 90% found once; its top ten account for over 15%. V was shortened by 3 bases and J by 4 bases, with 16 bases between the two germline ends. Germline CDR1 KGHDR, CDR2 SFDVKD. The CDR3 runs to 16 residues. The chain links TRBV24-1 to TRBJ2-3, with a tentative D call TRBD2 (6 bases). The sequence derives from a woman in her fifties or sixties with acute or convalescent COVID-19. Sequenced material: peripheral blood. This CDR3 reads CATSDPGRNPPDTQYF. The CDR3 DNA follows: TGTGCCACCAGTGATCCCGGGAGAAACCCTCCAGATACGCAGTATTTT.